Below are 2 T cell receptor beta chains sequenced from a single sample in a study of blood T cell repertoires in COVID-19. Using immunoSEQ multiplex PCR, the repertoire was profiled, and TCRdb retains in-frame clones only, with some absent. The table records hundreds of thousands of clones, roughly 85% of them present only once. The specimen was PBMCs or T cells enriched from blood (not recorded which). The receptors stem from a woman younger than 45 who had been exposed to COVID-19.

The chain carries TRBV2 and TRBJ2-7; D is possibly TRBD2 (5 bases). This CDR3 contains 16 residues. Germline CDR1 is SNHLY and CDR2 is FYNNEI. The V end lost 2 bases, the J end lost 0 bases, and 14 bases lay between the germline ends. CDR3 sequence: CASSESPSPSSYEQYF. In DNA, the CDR3 is TGTGCCAGCAGTGAATCCCCTAGCCCCAGCTCCTACGAGCAGTACTTC.

This sequence joins TRBV4-1 and TRBJ2-7; 8 bases line up with TRBD2. V dropped 4 bases and J dropped 5; count of bases not matched to a gene: 10. This CDR3 is 15 amino acids long. Germline values: CDR1 MGHRA, CDR2 YSYEKL. This CDR3 reads CASSPRGSGIDEQYF. The DNA for the CDR3 is TGCGCCAGCAGCCCTCGGGGTAGCGGGATCGACGAGCAGTACTTC.